A single TCR beta chain is shown here with its context. Its specificity is unknown. The source of the sample is a study of cytotoxic CD8 clonotypes in ibrutinib-treated CLL. Study summary: Response samples were drawn at a median of approximately 11 months of treatment, range 6 to 36. There were, on average, approximately 250,000 productive templates and 85,000 to 95,000 productive rearrangements per sample.

Study-wide results and limits: Clonality, elevated at ibrutinib response, dropped back toward baseline at progression. Private clonotypes, not public ones, expanded at ibrutinib response.

Clones were read by immunoSEQ multiplex PCR, and TCRdb kept only the in-frame ones, dropping some. The sample includes roughly 4,400 clones, roughly 84% of them seen just once. The CDR3 runs 15 residues. Germline V gene data show CDR1 as SGHTS and CDR2 as YDEGEE. Trimming cost V 0 bases and J 4 bases, with 11 bases left between them. The rearrangement uses TRBV5-8 and TRBJ1-3; D call uncertain. This receptor was taken from a human donor with chronic lymphocytic leukemia. The sample in question was PBMCs, obtained before ibrutinib treatment. The CDR3 loop is CASSLGGNRGNTIYF. The CDR3 bases are TGTGCCAGCAGCTTGGGCGGCAACCGCGGAAACACCATATATTTT.